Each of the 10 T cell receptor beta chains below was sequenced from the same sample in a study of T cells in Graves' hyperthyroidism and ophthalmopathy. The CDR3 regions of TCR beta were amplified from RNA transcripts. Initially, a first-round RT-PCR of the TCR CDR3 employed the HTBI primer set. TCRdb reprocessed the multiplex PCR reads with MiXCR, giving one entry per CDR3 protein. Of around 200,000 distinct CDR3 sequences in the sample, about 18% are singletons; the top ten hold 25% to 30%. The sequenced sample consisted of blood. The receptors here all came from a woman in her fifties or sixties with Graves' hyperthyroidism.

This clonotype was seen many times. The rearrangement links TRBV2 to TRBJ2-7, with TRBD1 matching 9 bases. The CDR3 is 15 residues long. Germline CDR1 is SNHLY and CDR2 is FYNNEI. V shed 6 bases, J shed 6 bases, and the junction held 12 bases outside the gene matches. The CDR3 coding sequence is TGTGCCAGCAGATCCGGGACAGGGAGAGGCGTCGAGCAGTACTTC. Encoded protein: CASRSGTGRGVEQYF.

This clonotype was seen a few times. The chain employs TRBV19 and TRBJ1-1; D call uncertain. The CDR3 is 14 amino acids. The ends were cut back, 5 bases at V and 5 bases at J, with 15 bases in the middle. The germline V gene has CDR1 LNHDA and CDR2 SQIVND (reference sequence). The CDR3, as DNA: TGTGCCAGTAGTTTTCAGACCTTCGGGACTGAAGCTTTCTTT. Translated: CASSFQTFGTEAFF.

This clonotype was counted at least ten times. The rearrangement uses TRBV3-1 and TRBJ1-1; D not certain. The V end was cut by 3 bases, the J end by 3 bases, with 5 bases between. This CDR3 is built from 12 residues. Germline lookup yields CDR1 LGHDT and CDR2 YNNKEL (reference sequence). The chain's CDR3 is CASSQVDTEAFF. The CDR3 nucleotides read TGTGCCAGCAGCCAGGTTGACACTGAAGCTTTCTTT.

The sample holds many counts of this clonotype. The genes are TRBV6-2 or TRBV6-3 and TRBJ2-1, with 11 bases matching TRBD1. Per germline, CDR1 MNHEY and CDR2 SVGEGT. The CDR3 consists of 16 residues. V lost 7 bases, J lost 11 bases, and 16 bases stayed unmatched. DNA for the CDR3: TGTGCCAGCATGGTATTGTGGGACAGGGGGAGAACGCAGCAGTTCTTC. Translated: CASMVLWDRGRTQQFF.

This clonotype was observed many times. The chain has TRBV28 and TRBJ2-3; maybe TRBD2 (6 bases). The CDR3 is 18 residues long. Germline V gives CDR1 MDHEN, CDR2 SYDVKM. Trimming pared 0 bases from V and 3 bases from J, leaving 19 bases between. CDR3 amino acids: CASSLWFLGTAATDTQYF. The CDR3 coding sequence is TGTGCCAGCAGTTTATGGTTCCTCGGGACTGCTGCTACAGATACGCAGTATTTT.

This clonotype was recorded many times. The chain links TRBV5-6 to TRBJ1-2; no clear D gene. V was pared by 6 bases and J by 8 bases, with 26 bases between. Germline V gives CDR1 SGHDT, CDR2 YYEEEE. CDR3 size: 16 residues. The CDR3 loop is CASKVAGWQVVKGYTF. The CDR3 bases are TGTGCCAGCAAAGTCGCAGGTTGGCAGGTGGTAAAGGGCTACACCTTC.

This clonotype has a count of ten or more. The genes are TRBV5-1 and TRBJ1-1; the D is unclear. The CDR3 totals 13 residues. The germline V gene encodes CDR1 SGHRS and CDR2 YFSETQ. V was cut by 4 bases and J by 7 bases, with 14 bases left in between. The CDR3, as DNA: TGCGCCAGCAGCCAAGCGGGTGTCAGTGAAGCTTTCTTT. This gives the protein CASSQAGVSEAFF.

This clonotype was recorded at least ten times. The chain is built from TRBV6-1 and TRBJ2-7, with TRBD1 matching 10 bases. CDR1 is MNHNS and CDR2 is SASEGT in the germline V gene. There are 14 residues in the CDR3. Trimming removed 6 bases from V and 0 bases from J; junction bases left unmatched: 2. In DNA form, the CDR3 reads TGTGCCAGCAGAGGGGACAGGGGCTCCTACGAGCAGTACTTC. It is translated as CASRGDRGSYEQYF.

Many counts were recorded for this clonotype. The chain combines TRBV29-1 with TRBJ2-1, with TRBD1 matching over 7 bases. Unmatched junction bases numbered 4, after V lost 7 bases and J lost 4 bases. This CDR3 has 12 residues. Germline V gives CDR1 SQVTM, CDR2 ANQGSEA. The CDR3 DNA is TGCAGCGGGGACAGCCTTTACAATGAGCAGTTCTTC. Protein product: CSGDSLYNEQFF.

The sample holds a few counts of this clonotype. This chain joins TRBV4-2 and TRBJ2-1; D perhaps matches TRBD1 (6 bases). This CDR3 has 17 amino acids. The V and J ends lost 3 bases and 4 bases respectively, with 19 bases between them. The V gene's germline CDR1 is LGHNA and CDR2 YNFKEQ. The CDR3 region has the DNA TGTGCCAGCAGCCAGGAACCACAGGGTACCTCTTACAATGAGCAGTTCTTC. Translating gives CASSQEPQGTSYNEQFF.